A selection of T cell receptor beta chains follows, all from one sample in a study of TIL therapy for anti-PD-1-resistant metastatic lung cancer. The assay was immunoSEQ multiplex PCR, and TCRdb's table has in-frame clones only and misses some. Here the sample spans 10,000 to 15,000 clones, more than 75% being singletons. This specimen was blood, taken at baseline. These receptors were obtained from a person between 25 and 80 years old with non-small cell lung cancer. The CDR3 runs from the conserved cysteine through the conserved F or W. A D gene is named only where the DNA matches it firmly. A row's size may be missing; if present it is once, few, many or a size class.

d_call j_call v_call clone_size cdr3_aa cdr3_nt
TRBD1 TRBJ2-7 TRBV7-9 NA CASSQGGTGGRYEQYF TGTGCCAGCAGCCAGGGCGGGACAGGGGGCAGGTACGAGCAGTACTTC
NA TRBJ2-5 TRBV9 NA CASSEEQGTQETQYF TGTGCCAGCAGCGAGGAACAGGGAACCCAAGAGACCCAGTACTTC
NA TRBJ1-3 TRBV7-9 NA CASSFITGKGDTIYF TGTGCCAGCAGCTTCATAACAGGGAAAGGAGACACCATATATTTT
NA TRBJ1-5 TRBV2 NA CASSEPRNQPQHF TGTGCCAGCAGTGAGCCCCGAAATCAGCCCCAGCATTTT
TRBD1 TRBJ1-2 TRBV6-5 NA CASSYSRQGRDGYTF TGTGCCAGCAGTTACTCGCGACAGGGAAGGGATGGCTACACCTTC
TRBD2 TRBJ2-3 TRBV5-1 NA CASNPSGSIADTQYF TGCGCCAGCAACCCGAGCGGGAGTATAGCAGATACGCAGTATTTT
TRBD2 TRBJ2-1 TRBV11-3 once CASSLGLAGSNEQFF TGTGCCAGCAGCTTAGGACTAGCGGGAAGCAATGAGCAGTTCTTC
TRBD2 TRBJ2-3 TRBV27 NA CASSLGLAGGLADTQYF TGTGCCAGCAGTCTGGGACTAGCGGGAGGATTGGCAGATACGCAGTATTTT
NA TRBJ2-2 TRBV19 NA CASSAAGYTGELFF TGTGCCAGTAGTGCCGCGGGGTACACCGGGGAGCTGTTTTTT
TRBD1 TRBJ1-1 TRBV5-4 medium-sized CASSSHRGRAAFF TGTGCCAGCAGCTCCCACAGGGGGCGTGCGGCTTTCTTT
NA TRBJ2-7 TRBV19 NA CASSIVNGPYEQYF TGTGCCAGTAGTATAGTTAACGGACCCTACGAGCAGTACTTC
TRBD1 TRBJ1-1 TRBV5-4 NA CASSLAGRGNEAFF TGTGCCAGCAGCTTGGCGGGCAGGGGGAATGAAGCTTTCTTT
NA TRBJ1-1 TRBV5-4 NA CASSPLQGMNTEAFF TGTGCCAGCAGCCCGCTACAGGGAATGAACACTGAAGCTTTCTTT